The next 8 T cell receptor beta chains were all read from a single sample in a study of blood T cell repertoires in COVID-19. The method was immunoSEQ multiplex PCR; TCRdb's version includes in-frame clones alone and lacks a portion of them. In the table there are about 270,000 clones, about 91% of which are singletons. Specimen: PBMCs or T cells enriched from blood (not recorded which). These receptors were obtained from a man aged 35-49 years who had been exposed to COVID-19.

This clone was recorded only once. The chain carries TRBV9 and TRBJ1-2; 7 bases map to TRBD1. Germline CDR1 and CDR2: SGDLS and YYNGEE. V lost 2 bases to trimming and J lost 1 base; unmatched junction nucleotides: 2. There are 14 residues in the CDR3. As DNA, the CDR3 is TGTGCCAGCAGCGTCCAGGGGGGTAACTATGGCTACACCTTC. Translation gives CASSVQGGNYGYTF. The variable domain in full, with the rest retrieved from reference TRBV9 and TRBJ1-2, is DSGVTQTPKHLITATGQRVTLRCSPRSGDLSVYWYQQSLDQGLQFLIQYYNGEERAKGNILERFSAQQFPDLHSELNLSSLELGDSALYFCASSVQGGNYGYTFGSGTRLTVV.

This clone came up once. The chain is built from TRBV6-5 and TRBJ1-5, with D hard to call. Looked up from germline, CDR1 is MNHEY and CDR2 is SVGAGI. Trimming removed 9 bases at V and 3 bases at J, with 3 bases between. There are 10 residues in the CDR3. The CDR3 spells CASNNQPQHF. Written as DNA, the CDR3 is TGTGCCAGTAACAATCAGCCCCAGCATTTT.

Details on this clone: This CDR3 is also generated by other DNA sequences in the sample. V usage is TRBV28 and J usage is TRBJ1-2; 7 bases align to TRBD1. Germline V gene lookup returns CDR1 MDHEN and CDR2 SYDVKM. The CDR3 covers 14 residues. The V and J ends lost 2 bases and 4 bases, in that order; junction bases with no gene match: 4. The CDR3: CASSLQGGTYGYTF. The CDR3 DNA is TGTGCCAGCAGTTTACAGGGGGGAACCTATGGCTACACCTTC.

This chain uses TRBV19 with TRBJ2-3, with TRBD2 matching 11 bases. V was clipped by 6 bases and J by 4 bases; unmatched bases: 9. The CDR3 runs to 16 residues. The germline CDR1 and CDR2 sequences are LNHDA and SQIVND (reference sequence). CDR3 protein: CASRQLAGVGPDTQYF. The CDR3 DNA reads TGTGCCAGTAGACAACTAGCGGGAGTGGGTCCAGATACGCAGTATTTT. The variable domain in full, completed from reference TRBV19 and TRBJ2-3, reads DGGITQSPKYLFRKEGQNVTLSCEQNLNHDAMYWYRQDPGQGLRLIYYSQIVNDFQKGDIAEGYSVSREKKESFPLTVTSAQKNPTAFYLCASRQLAGVGPDTQYFGPGTRLTVL.

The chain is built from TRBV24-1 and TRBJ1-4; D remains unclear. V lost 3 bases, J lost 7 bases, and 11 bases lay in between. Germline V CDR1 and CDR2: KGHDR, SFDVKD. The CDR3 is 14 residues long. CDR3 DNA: TGTGCCACCAGTGATGATTCCAACGGTGAAAAACTGTTTTTT. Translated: CATSDDSNGEKLFF.

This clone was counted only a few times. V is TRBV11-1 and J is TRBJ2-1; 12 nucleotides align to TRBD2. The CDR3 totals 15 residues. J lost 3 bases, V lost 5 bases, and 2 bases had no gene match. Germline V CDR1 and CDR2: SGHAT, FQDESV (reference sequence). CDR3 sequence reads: CASSRTSGDYNEQFF. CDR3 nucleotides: TGTGCCAGCAGCCGGACTAGCGGGGACTACAATGAGCAGTTCTTC.

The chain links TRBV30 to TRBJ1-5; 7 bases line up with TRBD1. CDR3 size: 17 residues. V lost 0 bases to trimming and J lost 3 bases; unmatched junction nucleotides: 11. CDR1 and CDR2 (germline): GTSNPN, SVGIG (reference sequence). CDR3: CAWSVQGGRFYNQPQHF. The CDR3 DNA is TGTGCCTGGAGTGTACAAGGGGGCCGGTTTTACAATCAGCCCCAGCATTTT.

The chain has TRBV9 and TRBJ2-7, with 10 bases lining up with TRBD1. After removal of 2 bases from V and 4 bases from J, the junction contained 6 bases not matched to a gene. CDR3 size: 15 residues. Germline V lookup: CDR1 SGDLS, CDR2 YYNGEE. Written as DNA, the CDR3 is TGTGCCAGCAGCGTCCGGACAGGGGGATTTTACGAGCAGTACTTC. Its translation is CASSVRTGGFYEQYF.